This TCR beta chain was identified during a study of blood T cell repertoires in COVID-19. The wider study: The samples span acute and convalescent COVID-19 from the United States, Italy and Spain. Sample material is recorded as cDNA or gDNA derived from T cells, B-cell-depleted T cells, or PBMCs.

Germline V gives CDR1 SGHTA, CDR2 FQGNSA. V gave up 5 bases and J gave up 7 bases, with 12 bases separating them. The CDR3 is 13 amino acids. In the authors' methods: Using reference gene primer amplification, nucleated cell counts were estimated. Produced via immunoSEQ multiplex PCR; TCRdb's table is partial and in-frame only. V and J calls and clone size are copied from that table; D and trimming were computed from the DNA. The sample lists 100,000 to 150,000 clones, 70% to 85% occurring once. The sequence came from a woman aged 55-69 years with acute or convalescent COVID-19. The rearrangement links TRBV7-2 to TRBJ2-1; D call uncertain. The sample taken for sequencing was peripheral blood. Here the CDR3 DNA reads TGTGCCAGCAGCGCCAGACCGGGTAATGAGCAGTTCTTC. Its translation: CASSARPGNEQFF.